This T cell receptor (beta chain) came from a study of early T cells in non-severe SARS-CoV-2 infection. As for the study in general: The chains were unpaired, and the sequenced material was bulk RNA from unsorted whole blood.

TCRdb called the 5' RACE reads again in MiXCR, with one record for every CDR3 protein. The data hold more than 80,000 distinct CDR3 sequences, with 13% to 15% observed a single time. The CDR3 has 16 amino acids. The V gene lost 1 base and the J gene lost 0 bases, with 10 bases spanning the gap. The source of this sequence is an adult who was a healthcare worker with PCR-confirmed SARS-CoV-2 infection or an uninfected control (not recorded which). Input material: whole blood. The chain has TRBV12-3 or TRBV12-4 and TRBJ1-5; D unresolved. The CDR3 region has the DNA TGTGCCAGCAGTTTAGACCCGGGGATTAGCAATCAGCCCCAGCATTTT. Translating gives CASSLDPGISNQPQHF.